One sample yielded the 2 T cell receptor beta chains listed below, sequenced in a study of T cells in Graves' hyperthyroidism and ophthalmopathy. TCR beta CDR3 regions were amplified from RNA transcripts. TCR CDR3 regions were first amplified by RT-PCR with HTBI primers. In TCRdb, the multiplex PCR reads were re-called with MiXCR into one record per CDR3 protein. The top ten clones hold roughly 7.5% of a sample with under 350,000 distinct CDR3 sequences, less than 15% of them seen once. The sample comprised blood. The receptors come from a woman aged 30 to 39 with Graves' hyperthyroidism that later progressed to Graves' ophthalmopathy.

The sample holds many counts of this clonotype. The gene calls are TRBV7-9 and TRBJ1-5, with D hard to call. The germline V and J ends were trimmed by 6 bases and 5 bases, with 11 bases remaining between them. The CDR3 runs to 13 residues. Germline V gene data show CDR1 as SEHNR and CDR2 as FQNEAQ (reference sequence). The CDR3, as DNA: TGTGCCAGCAGTTATGGGGTGGATCAGCCCCAGCATTTT. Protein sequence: CASSYGVDQPQHF.

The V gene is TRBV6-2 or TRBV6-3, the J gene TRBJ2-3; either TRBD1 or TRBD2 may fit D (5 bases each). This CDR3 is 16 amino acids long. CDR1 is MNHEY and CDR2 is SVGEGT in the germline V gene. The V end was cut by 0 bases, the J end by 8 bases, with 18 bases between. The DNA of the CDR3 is TGTGCCAGCAGTTACTCCGAGCAGACAGCCGCGGGTACGCAGTATTTT. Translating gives CASSYSEQTAAGTQYF.